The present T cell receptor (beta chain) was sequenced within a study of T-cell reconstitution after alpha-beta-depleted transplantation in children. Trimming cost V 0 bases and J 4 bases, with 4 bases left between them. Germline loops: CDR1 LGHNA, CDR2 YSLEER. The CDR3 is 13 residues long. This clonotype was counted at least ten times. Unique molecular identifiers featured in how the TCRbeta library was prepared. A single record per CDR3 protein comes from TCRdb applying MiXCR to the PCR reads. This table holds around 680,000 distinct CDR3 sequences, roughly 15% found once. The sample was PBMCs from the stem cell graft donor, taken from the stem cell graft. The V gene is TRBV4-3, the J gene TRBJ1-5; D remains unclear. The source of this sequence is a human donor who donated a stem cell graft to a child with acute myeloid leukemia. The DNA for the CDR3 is TGCGCCAGCAGCCAAGATGGGAATCAGCCCCAGCATTTT. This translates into CASSQDGNQPQHF.